These 18 T cell receptor beta chains were sequenced from one sample in a study of blood T cell repertoires in COVID-19. The repertoire was sequenced with immunoSEQ multiplex PCR; TCRdb's copy has only in-frame clones and lacks some. The sample consists of roughly 670,000 clones, more than 80% of them appearing once. The specimen sequenced was peripheral blood. These receptor sequences come from a woman between 18 and 29 years old with acute or convalescent COVID-19.

Details on this clone: Other DNA sequences within the sample encode an identical CDR3. The gene calls are TRBV9 and TRBJ2-7, with D possibly matching TRBD1 (6 bases). V was clipped by 0 bases and J by 0 bases, with 10 bases between them. Germline loops: CDR1 SGDLS, CDR2 YYNGEE. This CDR3 is built from 15 residues. DNA of the CDR3: TGTGCCAGCAGCGTAGCTGGGGGCTCCTCCTACGAGCAGTACTTC. This sequence encodes CASSVAGGSSYEQYF.

CDR3 sequence reads: CASSLASRDRENYGYTF. The CDR3 DNA sequence: TGCGCCAGCAGCTTAGCCTCCCGGGACAGGGAGAACTATGGCTACACCTTC. The gene calls are TRBV5-1 and TRBJ1-2; 9 positions agree with TRBD1. The CDR3 runs 17 residues. Looked up from germline, CDR1 is SGHRS and CDR2 is YFSETQ. V dropped 2 bases and J dropped 2; count of bases not matched to a gene: 10.

This chain links TRBV27 with TRBJ1-3, with TRBD1 identical over 9 bases. The CDR3 loop spans 16 amino acids. V lost 5 bases and J lost 2; bases outside the gene matches: 7. Germline lookup yields CDR1 MNHEY and CDR2 SMNVEV (reference sequence). The CDR3 sequence is CASSTNRGLAGNTIYF. The CDR3 DNA reads TGTGCCAGCAGTACAAACAGGGGGCTAGCTGGAAACACCATATATTTT.

The rearrangement uses TRBV6-1 and TRBJ2-7, with a possible D match to TRBD2 (5 bases). Germline loops: CDR1 MNHNS, CDR2 SASEGT. The CDR3 totals 15 residues. Trimming took off 1 base at V and 0 bases at J, with 10 bases between the two ends. The CDR3 DNA is TGTGCCAGCAGTGAAGTCTACGAGGGCTCCTACGAGCAGTACTTC. It encodes CASSEVYEGSYEQYF.

V and J are TRBV24-1 and TRBJ1-2, with 9 bases lining up with TRBD1. The CDR3 runs to 16 residues. V shed 3 bases, J shed 5 bases, and the junction held 9 bases outside the gene matches. Germline V lookup: CDR1 KGHDR, CDR2 SFDVKD. CDR3 sequence reads: CATSDRGTGKEYGYTF. As DNA, the CDR3 is TGTGCCACCAGTGATAGGGGGACAGGGAAAGAGTATGGCTACACCTTC.

This chain links TRBV3-1 (or the pseudogene TRBV3-2) with TRBJ2-1; D uncertain. The V end was cut by 2 bases, the J end by 3 bases, with 11 bases between. CDR1 is LGHDT, CDR2 YNNKEL, per germline (reference sequence). The length of the CDR3 is 15 residues. The CDR3 spells CASSQYTALYNEQFF. CDR3 nucleotide sequence: TGTGCCAGCAGCCAATATACCGCACTCTACAATGAGCAGTTCTTC.

This clone is a singleton in its sample. The same CDR3 arises from other DNA sequences in this sample as well. This chain connects TRBV19 to TRBJ1-2; no reliable D call. The V gene's germline CDR1 is LNHDA and CDR2 SQIVND (reference sequence). V gave up 3 bases and J gave up 2 bases, with 7 bases separating them. The CDR3 consists of 13 residues. The CDR3 region is CASSIGENYGYTF. For the CDR3, the DNA is TGTGCCAGTAGTATTGGGGAGAACTATGGCTACACCTTC.

The chain carries TRBV27 and TRBJ1-6; TRBD1 agrees at 7 bases. Trimming took 6 bases from V and 10 from J; bases not matched to a gene: 6. The CDR3 loop spans 13 amino acids. The germline gives CDR1 MNHEY, CDR2 SMNVEV (reference sequence). The CDR3 sequence is CASRRQGPSPLHF. DNA of the CDR3: TGTGCCAGCAGAAGACAGGGACCGTCACCCCTCCACTTT.

Concerning this clone itself: The CDR3 ends on some other residue instead of the conserved phenylalanine or tryptophan, so this is likely a read error. The limits of the CDR3 on the DNA are not certain, so only TCRdb's listed CDR3 is given. This chain links TRBV6-2 or TRBV6-3 with TRBJ1-6; the table names TRBD1, a call not compared with the DNA. The CDR3 has 14 residues if both end residues are counted. CDR1 and CDR2 from the germline V gene are MNHEY and SVGEGT. CDR3 in amino acids: CASSYSLTRDRELL.

A word on this clone: The same CDR3 is also encoded by other DNA sequences in this sample. The CDR3 here is CASSRTANTEAFF. The DNA of the CDR3 is TGTGCCAGTAGTAGGACAGCGAACACTGAAGCTTTCTTT. The rearrangement uses TRBV19 and TRBJ1-1; D might be TRBD1 (6 bases). V was shortened by 4 bases and J by 1 base, with 7 bases between the two germline ends. The CDR3 sequence is 13 residues long. In germline, CDR1 is LNHDA, CDR2 SQIVND (reference sequence).

A word on this clone: Because the CDR3's place on the DNA is in doubt, the DNA is left out and the CDR3 is given as listed by TCRdb. The chain employs TRBV7-2 and TRBJ2-3; the table assigns TRBD2, which was not confirmed against the DNA. Germline lookup yields CDR1 SGHTA and CDR2 FQGNSA. The CDR3 is 17 amino acids long, termini counted. The CDR3: CASSLIAEVAGGAARYF.

The J gene is TRBJ1-1, the V gene TRBV5-5, with 8 bases fitting TRBD1. Per germline, CDR1 SGHKS and CDR2 YYEKEE (reference sequence). V trimming: 4 bases; J trimming: 10 bases; junction bases outside the gene matches: 12. CDR3 length: 14 residues. The CDR3 loop is CASSPGRQGYGAFF. The CDR3 bases are TGTGCCAGCAGCCCCGGGCGACAGGGGTATGGAGCTTTCTTT.

This clone appeared a single time. V usage is TRBV6-5 and J usage is TRBJ1-1, with D uncertain. CDR3 size: 16 residues. V was trimmed by 3 bases and J by 2 bases, leaving 16 bases between them. Germline-derived CDR1 and CDR2 are MNHEY and SVGAGI. The CDR3 sequence is CASSYIGGRANTEAFF. CDR3 nucleotides: TGTGCCAGCAGTTATATAGGAGGTCGGGCAAACACTGAAGCTTTCTTT.

The chain joins TRBV12-5 to TRBJ2-3; D is perhaps TRBD2 (6 bases). The germline V gene encodes CDR1 LGHNT and CDR2 FRNRAP. Trimming removed 2 bases from V and 6 bases from J, with 18 bases in between. The CDR3 runs to 16 residues. In nucleotides, the CDR3 is TGTGCTAGTGGTTTGCCCCGGGGGACCACGGGGGATACGCAGTATTTT. Translating it yields CASGLPRGTTGDTQYF. Based on the CDR3 plus reference TRBV12-5 and TRBJ2-3, the full variable domain is DARVTQTPRHKVTEMGQEVTMRCQPILGHNTVFWYRQTMMQGLELLAYFRNRAPLDDSGMPKDRFSAEMPDATLATLKIQPSEPRDSAVYFCASGLPRGTTGDTQYFGPGTRLTVL.

This chain joins TRBV4-3 and TRBJ1-1; D might be TRBD1 (6 bases). V was shortened by 0 bases and J by 6 bases, with 11 bases between the two germline ends. From germline, CDR1 is LGHNA and CDR2 YSLEER. CDR3 length equals 14 residues. CDR3 sequence (DNA): TGCGCCAGCAGCCAAGATAGAGGGGGAGCTGAAGCTTTCTTT. This sequence encodes CASSQDRGGAEAFF.

The chain recombines TRBV29-1 with TRBJ2-7; D perhaps matches TRBD2 (5 bases). Germline V CDR1 and CDR2: SQVTM, ANQGSEA. Trimming removed 6 bases at V and 3 bases at J, with 12 bases between. The CDR3 sequence is 12 residues long. The CDR3 nucleotides read TGCAGCGTCTCCGGGAAGGGCTACGAGCAGTACTTC. This translates into CSVSGKGYEQYF.

The chain employs TRBV19 and TRBJ2-3, with 8 nucleotides matching TRBD1. J was trimmed by 1 base and V by 6 bases; bases with no gene match: 6. Germline V gene sequence: CDR1 LNHDA, CDR2 SQIVND (reference sequence). The CDR3 runs 15 residues. The CDR3 sequence is CASSQGAKGTDTQYF. For the CDR3, the DNA is TGTGCCAGTAGCCAGGGGGCCAAGGGCACAGATACGCAGTATTTT.

This clone was picked up a small number of times. V gene TRBV15 combines with J gene TRBJ1-1; TRBD1 matches 7 bases. The CDR3 is 18 amino acids. V was clipped by 5 bases and J by 2 bases; unmatched bases: 17. Germline lookup yields CDR1 LNHNV and CDR2 YYDKDF (reference sequence). The CDR3 reads CATSPWGRDREFNTEAFF. DNA of the CDR3: TGTGCCACCAGCCCTTGGGGTCGGGACAGAGAATTTAACACTGAAGCTTTCTTT.